This entry is about one TCR beta chain. This entry comes from a study of cytomegalovirus exposure and HLA in healthy donors. The study ran its PCR with 60 Vbeta and 13 Jbeta primers. The protocol was immunoSEQ multiplex PCR, while the TCRdb copy is restricted to in-frame clones and leaves out a portion. The table shows 200,000 to 250,000 clones, with 81% occurring only once. This sequence was found in an older woman in good health and CMV-seropositive. Sequencing used PBMCs.

The CDR3 reads CASSIRTGQGTEAFF. The CDR3 bases are TGTGCCAGCAGTATCCGGACAGGGCAAGGCACTGAAGCTTTCTTT. V gene TRBV6-1 combines with J gene TRBJ1-1; TRBD1 aligns across 8 bases. This CDR3 has 15 residues. V lost 5 bases and J lost 4; bases outside the gene matches: 9. Per germline, CDR1 MNHNS and CDR2 SASEGT.